This entry features one T cell receptor beta chain sequence. V lost 4 bases and J lost 3, with 13 bases in between. Germline CDR1 MNHEY, CDR2 SVGAGI. There are 14 residues in the CDR3. TCRdb keeps only in-frame clones here, not all; method: immunoSEQ multiplex PCR. The sample has roughly 660,000 clones; over 75% are singletons. The source of the sample is a study of shared T cell receptors in the human thymus. Another study also made use of these data, one on human thymus T cells. That study reports: Thymic material originated from resections removed in the course of corrective heart surgery.

The sequencing sample was made of thymocytes. The source of this sequence is a boy under two years old with a congenital heart defect. The V gene is TRBV6-5, the J gene TRBJ2-7, with D possibly being TRBD2 (5 bases). CDR3 bases: TGTGCCAGCAGTTCCCCCCTCCGGGGCTACGAGCAGTACTTC. Its translation: CASSSPLRGYEQYF.